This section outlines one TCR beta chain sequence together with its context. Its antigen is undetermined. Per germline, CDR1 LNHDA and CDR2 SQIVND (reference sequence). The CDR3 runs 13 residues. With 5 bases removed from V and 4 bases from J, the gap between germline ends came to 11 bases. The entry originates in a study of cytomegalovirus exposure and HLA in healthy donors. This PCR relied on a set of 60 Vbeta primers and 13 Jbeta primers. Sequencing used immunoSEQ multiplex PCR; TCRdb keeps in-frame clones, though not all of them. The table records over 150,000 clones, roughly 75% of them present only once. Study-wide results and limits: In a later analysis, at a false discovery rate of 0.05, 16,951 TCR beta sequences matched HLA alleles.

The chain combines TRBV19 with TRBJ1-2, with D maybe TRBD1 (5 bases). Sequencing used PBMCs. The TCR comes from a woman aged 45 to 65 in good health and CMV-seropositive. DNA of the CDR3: TGTGCCAGTAGTGTCGACAGTATCTATGGCTACACCTTC. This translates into CASSVDSIYGYTF.